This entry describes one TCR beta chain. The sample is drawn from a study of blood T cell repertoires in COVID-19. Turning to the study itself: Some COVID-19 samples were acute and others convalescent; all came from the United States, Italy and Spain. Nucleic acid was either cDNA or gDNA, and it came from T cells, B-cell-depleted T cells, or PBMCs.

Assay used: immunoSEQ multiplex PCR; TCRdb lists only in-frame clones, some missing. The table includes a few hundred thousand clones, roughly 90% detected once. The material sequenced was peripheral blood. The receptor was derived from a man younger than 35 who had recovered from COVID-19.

CDR3 residues: CAISESAGVYGYTF. DNA of the CDR3: TGTGCCATCAGTGAGTCGGCCGGAGTGTATGGCTACACCTTC. This chain uses TRBV10-3 with TRBJ1-2; no definite D call. This CDR3 has 14 residues. The germline CDR1 and CDR2 sequences are ENHRY and SYGVKD. Trimming left V 0 bases short and J 5 bases short, with 10 bases between.